The next 8 T cell receptor beta chains were all read from a single sample in a study of T-cell memory formation after mild COVID-19. TCRdb re-analysed the 5' RACE reads in MiXCR, keeping a single row per CDR3 protein. Among about 140,000 distinct CDR3 sequences listed, 11% to 15% were seen once. Sequences were obtained from PBMCs or a T cell subset sorted from them (not recorded which). Receptors were obtained from an adult woman who had mild COVID-19 (a few samples of this study predate the infection). Cell type and time point are not known.

This chain joins TRBV19 and TRBJ2-2; tentatively, D is TRBD1 or TRBD2 (6 bases each). The CDR3 has 13 residues. The V end was cut by 10 bases, the J end by 7 bases, with 16 bases between. CDR1 and CDR2 (germline): LNHDA, SQIVND (reference sequence). CDR3 region: CAIEGGVGGELFF. The CDR3 DNA reads TGTGCCATCGAGGGGGGAGTCGGCGGGGAGCTGTTTTTT.

The chain couples TRBV2 to TRBJ1-4; unclear D gene. This CDR3 has 11 amino acids. The germline gives CDR1 SNHLY, CDR2 FYNNEI. Trimming shortened V by 6 bases and J by 12 bases, and 11 bases separated the two germline ends. This CDR3 is CASSNTDELFF. The CDR3 bases are TGTGCCAGCAGCAACACAGATGAACTGTTTTTT. The variable domain in full, completed from reference TRBV2 and TRBJ1-4, reads EPEVTQTPSHQVTQMGQEVILRCVPISNHLYFYWYRQILGQKVEFLVSFYNNEISEKSEIFDDQFSVERPDGSNFTLKIRSTKLEDSAMYFCASSNTDELFFGSGTQLSVL.

The V gene is TRBV4-3, the J gene TRBJ2-1; 9 bases are shared with TRBD2. Germline loops: CDR1 LGHNA, CDR2 YSLEER. The CDR3 contains 16 residues. Trimming cost V 1 base and J 4 bases; bases outside gene matches: 5. This CDR3 reads CASSQGRLAAYNEQFF. The CDR3 bases are TGCGCCAGCAGCCAAGGTCGACTAGCGGCTTACAATGAGCAGTTCTTC.

This clonotype came up many times. The genes are TRBV4-3 and TRBJ2-2; a weak D match, TRBD1 (5 bases). The germline V gene has CDR1 LGHNA and CDR2 YSLEER. The CDR3 is 15 residues long. Trimming stripped 0 bases from V and 7 bases from J, with 12 bases between. For the CDR3, the DNA is TGCGCCAGCAGCCAAGATAACTCAGGGTTCGGGGAGCTGTTTTTT. This gives the protein CASSQDNSGFGELFF.

The genes are TRBV4-2 and TRBJ1-3; the match to TRBD1 covers 7 bases. Germline V gives CDR1 LGHNA, CDR2 YNFKEQ. V trimming: 8 bases; J trimming: 0 bases; junction bases outside the gene matches: 19. The CDR3 is 19 residues long. The chain's CDR3 is CASQGTGTAPSFSGNTIYF. DNA for the CDR3: TGTGCCAGCCAAGGCACCGGGACAGCGCCGTCTTTCTCTGGAAACACCATATATTTT.

The table lists this clonotype with many counts. This chain links TRBV15 with TRBJ2-3, with 11 bases matching TRBD2. The CDR3 contains 17 residues. Germline CDR1 LNHNV, CDR2 YYDKDF (reference sequence). With 0 bases clipped from V and 5 bases from J, the junction kept 7 bases outside the gene matches. CDR3 protein: CATSRDQNGLAGDTQYF. The CDR3, as DNA: TGTGCCACCAGCAGAGACCAAAATGGACTAGCGGGAGATACGCAGTATTTT.

This clonotype was counted a few times. The J gene is TRBJ1-5, the V gene TRBV4-1; 7 nucleotides line up with TRBD1. Looked up from germline, CDR1 is MGHRA and CDR2 is YSYEKL. V shed 4 bases and J 0 bases; nucleotides not matched to a gene: 6. CDR3 size: 16 residues. The CDR3 is CASSRGDSSSNQPQHF. Written as DNA, the CDR3 is TGCGCCAGCAGCCGAGGGGACAGCTCTAGCAATCAGCCCCAGCATTTT.

CDR3 nucleotide sequence: TGTGCCAGCATGGGACAGGGGGCAGCTAATGAAAAACTGTTTTTT. Translated: CASMGQGAANEKLFF. This chain uses TRBV6-1 with TRBJ1-4, with 12 bases that match TRBD1. In germline, CDR1 is MNHNS, CDR2 SASEGT. The CDR3 is 15 amino acids. V was clipped by 7 bases and J by 3 bases; unmatched bases: 3.